The rows below give T cell receptor beta chains drawn from one sample of a study of T cell responses to AZD1222 COVID-19 vaccine. Libraries were prepared by immunoSEQ multiplex PCR; TCRdb keeps only in-frame clonotypes and omits some of them. The table lists around 110,000 clones, almost 90% of them singletons. This material consisted of peripheral blood, taken on day 0 of AZD1222 vaccination. The receptors derive from an adult in good health. CDR3s include the opening cysteine and the closing phenylalanine or tryptophan. Fields, in order: V gene, J gene, clone size, D gene, CDR3 protein, CDR3 DNA. A D gene is named only where the DNA matches it firmly. Where a row states a size, it is once, few, many or the class of an expanded clone; other rows omit it.

TRBV19	TRBJ2-3	.	.	CASRSRGARTDTQYF	TGTGCCAGTAGATCTCGGGGGGCCCGCACAGATACGCAGTATTTT
TRBV29-1	TRBJ2-5	.	TRBD2	CSVLSGSEETQYF	TGCAGCGTGCTGAGCGGGAGTGAAGAGACCCAGTACTTC
TRBV3-1/TRBV3-2	TRBJ2-7	few	TRBD1	CASSQQGAPLYEQYF	TGTGCCAGCAGCCAGCAGGGGGCTCCCCTCTACGAGCAGTACTTC
TRBV6-5	TRBJ1-1	.	.	CASKGDISEAFF	TGTGCCAGCAAAGGGGACATATCTGAAGCTTTCTTT
TRBV29-1	TRBJ2-2	.	.	CSVHRYTGELFF	TGCAGCGTTCACAGATACACCGGGGAGCTGTTTTTT
TRBV5-1	TRBJ2-7	.	TRBD1	CASSIGQGVDEQYF	TGCGCCAGCAGTATCGGACAGGGTGTGGACGAGCAGTACTTC
TRBV6-2/TRBV6-3	TRBJ1-2	.	.	CASSLGGERIGYTF	TGTGCCAGCAGCTTAGGAGGGGAAAGAATTGGCTACACCTTC
TRBV5-5	TRBJ2-5	once	.	CASSLASRVTETQYF	TGTGCCAGCAGCTTGGCCAGTAGGGTAACGGAGACCCAGTACTTC
TRBV28	TRBJ1-2	.	TRBD1	CASSSPAGQGANGYTF	TGTGCCAGCAGCTCCCCGGCGGGTCAGGGGGCGAATGGCTACACCTTC
TRBV6-5	TRBJ2-3	.	TRBD1	CASSRNRGSDTQYF	TGTGCCAGCTCCAGAAACAGGGGGTCCGATACGCAGTATTTT
TRBV6-4	TRBJ2-3	.	.	CASRRTGTNTDTQYF	TGTGCCAGCCGTAGAACCGGGACAAACACAGATACGCAGTATTTT
TRBV7-7	TRBJ1-3	few	.	CASSIGPAKGNTIYF	TGTGCCAGCAGCATAGGACCGGCAAAGGGAAACACCATATATTTT
TRBV24-1	TRBJ2-1	.	.	CATSDPPEQFF	TGTGCCACCAGTGATCCCCCTGAGCAGTTCTTC
TRBV9	TRBJ1-2	.	TRBD1	CASSRTGSGKGYTF	TGTGCCAGCAGCCGGACAGGTAGTGGGAAAGGCTACACCTTC
TRBV6-5	TRBJ1-2	.	TRBD1	CASSYPAGGNYGYTF	TGTGCCAGCAGTTACCCGGCAGGGGGCAACTATGGCTACACCTTC
TRBV29-1	TRBJ2-7	few	TRBD1	CSADTGDSSYEQYF	TGCAGCGCCGACACAGGGGATAGCTCCTACGAGCAGTACTTC
TRBV4-3	TRBJ1-2	once	.	CASSQDRDSRTYSDGYTF	TGCGCCAGCAGCCAAGATAGAGATTCTCGGACCTACAGTGACGGCTACACCTTC
TRBV7-2	TRBJ1-2	.	.	CASSLGANYGYTF	TGTGCCAGCAGTTTAGGGGCTAACTATGGCTACACCTTC
TRBV7-9	TRBJ2-2	.	.	CASSRVAEVGTGELFF	TGTGCCAGCAGCCGGGTCGCGGAGGTGGGGACCGGGGAGCTGTTTTTT
TRBV2	TRBJ2-4	.	.	CASTESGTLGIQYF	TGTGCCAGCACCGAATCGGGGACCTTAGGCATTCAGTACTTC
TRBV7-2	TRBJ1-2	.	.	CASSPGVEYGYTF	TGTGCCAGCAGCCCAGGGGTAGAGTATGGCTACACCTTC
TRBV5-8	TRBJ1-5	.	.	CASSLDARVYSNQPQHF	TGTGCCAGCAGCTTGGATGCACGGGTTTATAGCAATCAGCCCCAGCATTTT
TRBV19	TRBJ1-6	.	.	CASSINKPVYNSPLHF	TGTGCCAGTAGTATCAACAAGCCCGTCTATAATTCACCCCTCCACTTT
TRBV3-1/TRBV3-2	TRBJ2-1	.	TRBD1	CASSHSSGQGGYEQFF	TGTGCCAGCAGCCACTCTTCGGGACAGGGGGGGTATGAGCAGTTCTTC
TRBV7-2	TRBJ1-2	.	.	CASSSLNYGYTF	TGTGCCAGCAGCTCCCTTAACTATGGCTACACCTTC
TRBV11-2	TRBJ1-2	.	.	CASGKDPNYGYTF	TGTGCCAGCGGGAAAGACCCTAACTATGGCTACACCTTC
TRBV29-1	TRBJ2-2	.	.	CSVGGQYTGELFF	TGCAGCGTCGGAGGACAGTACACCGGGGAGCTGTTTTTT
TRBV5-1	TRBJ1-2	.	.	CASSLGENYGYTF	TGCGCCAGCAGCCTAGGGGAGAACTATGGCTACACCTTC
TRBV28	TRBJ1-1	.	.	CASSLIQTNTEAFF	TGTGCCAGCAGTTTAATCCAGACCAACACTGAAGCTTTCTTT
TRBV4-2	TRBJ2-3	.	TRBD2	CASSQGGGAIDTQYF	TGTGCCAGCAGCCAAGGCGGGGGGGCAATAGATACGCAGTATTTT
TRBV4-3	TRBJ1-1	.	TRBD1	CASSQGQGDNTEAFF	TGCGCCAGCAGCCAGGGACAGGGGGATAACACTGAAGCTTTCTTT
TRBV28	TRBJ2-1	.	TRBD1	CASGGQAYNEQFF	TGTGCCAGCGGCGGACAGGCTTACAATGAGCAGTTCTTC
TRBV3-1/TRBV3-2	TRBJ2-7	.	TRBD2	CASSRAGAYEQYF	TGTGCCAGCAGCCGAGCGGGGGCCTACGAGCAGTACTTC
TRBV29-1	TRBJ1-1	once	.	CSVEEMGGTEAFF	TGCAGCGTTGAAGAAATGGGGGGGACTGAAGCTTTCTTT
TRBV27	TRBJ1-2	.	.	CASRQSGRTGGYTF	TGTGCCAGCAGGCAATCGGGACGAACGGGGGGCTACACCTTC
TRBV7-3	TRBJ2-5	.	TRBD2	CASSGSGGLQETQYF	TGTGCCAGCAGCGGTAGCGGGGGCCTTCAAGAGACCCAGTACTTC
TRBV5-6	TRBJ1-2	.	.	CASSLGSIANYGYTF	TGTGCCAGCAGCTTGGGGTCAATAGCTAACTATGGCTACACCTTC
TRBV3-1/TRBV3-2	TRBJ1-6	few	.	CASSQEAGAVPNSPLHF	TGTGCCAGCAGCCAAGAGGCGGGCGCGGTCCCAAATTCACCCCTCCACTTT
TRBV19	TRBJ1-1	.	TRBD1	CASRTTGGALAFF	TGTGCCAGTAGGACGACAGGGGGCGCGTTAGCTTTCTTT
TRBV30	TRBJ1-6	.	.	CAWSVHKGYNSPLHF	TGTGCCTGGAGTGTTCATAAGGGCTATAATTCACCCCTCCACTTT
TRBV29-1	TRBJ1-1	few	.	CSVPGRGWADAEAFF	TGCAGCGTTCCGGGCAGGGGTTGGGCGGACGCTGAAGCTTTCTTT
TRBV3-1/TRBV3-2	TRBJ2-5	.	.	CASSHRGSGGLETQYF	TGTGCCAGCAGCCATCGGGGGTCAGGGGGTTTGGAGACCCAGTACTTC
TRBV10-3	TRBJ1-6	.	.	CAIKDSTNSPLHF	TGTGCCATTAAGGACAGCACAAATTCACCCCTCCACTTT
TRBV25-1	TRBJ2-4	.	TRBD2	CASSAGGAGVKNIQYF	TGTGCCAGCAGTGCCGGGGGGGCCGGAGTCAAAAACATTCAGTACTTC
TRBV19	TRBJ2-7	.	.	CASSSTGRFGEQYF	TGTGCCAGTAGTTCGACAGGGAGGTTTGGCGAGCAGTACTTC
TRBV11-2	TRBJ2-1	.	.	CASSPDSSAYNEQFF	TGTGCCAGCAGCCCTGACTCATCCGCCTACAATGAGCAGTTCTTC
TRBV7-2	TRBJ2-7	.	.	CASSLPTRPSYEQYF	TGTGCCAGCAGCTTACCCACCCGCCCGTCCTACGAGCAGTACTTC
TRBV13	TRBJ1-2	.	TRBD1	CASSLQGAYGYTF	TGTGCCAGCAGCCTTCAGGGGGCGTATGGCTACACCTTC
TRBV18	TRBJ1-1	.	.	CASSPALNTEAFF	TGTGCCAGCTCACCCGCGTTGAACACTGAAGCTTTCTTT
TRBV7-7	TRBJ2-2	.	.	CASSLGGRLTGELFF	TGTGCCAGCAGCTTAGGGGGGCGCTTGACCGGGGAGCTGTTTTTT
TRBV27	TRBJ1-2	.	TRBD1	CASSLFPRGRVDGYTF	TGTGCCAGCAGTTTATTTCCCAGGGGGCGCGTAGATGGCTACACCTTC
TRBV6-6	TRBJ1-2	.	TRBD1	CASSSPGTDYGYTF	TGTGCCAGCAGTTCGCCCGGGACAGACTATGGCTACACCTTC
TRBV19	TRBJ2-2	few	.	CASRGGAGANTGELFF	TGTGCCAGTAGGGGGGGTGCAGGGGCCAACACCGGGGAGCTGTTTTTT
TRBV15	TRBJ2-2	.	.	CATSRDRGFLNTGELFF	TGTGCCACCAGCAGAGATCGGGGCTTTTTGAACACCGGGGAGCTGTTTTTT
TRBV6-5	TRBJ1-2	.	TRBD1	CASSYGGTGPNYGYTF	TGTGCCAGCAGTTACGGAGGGACAGGGCCCAACTATGGCTACACCTTC
TRBV19	TRBJ1-2	.	.	CASSISSKTGHYGYTF	TGTGCCAGTAGTATATCCTCAAAGACAGGCCACTATGGCTACACCTTC
TRBV5-4	TRBJ1-6	.	TRBD1	CASRLQGAGYNSPLHF	TGTGCCAGCAGGCTCCAGGGGGCGGGCTATAATTCACCCCTCCACTTT
TRBV28	TRBJ1-3	.	.	CASKGRVSSGNTIYF	TGTGCCAGCAAGGGGCGCGTAAGCTCTGGAAACACCATATATTTT
TRBV28	TRBJ2-7	.	.	CASSLSGPHRSYEQYF	TGTGCCAGCAGTTTATCCGGTCCCCATCGCTCCTACGAGCAGTACTTC
TRBV6-6	TRBJ2-7	.	.	CASSLRQDTVTQYF	TGTGCCAGCAGCCTTCGACAGGATACCGTCACGCAGTACTTC